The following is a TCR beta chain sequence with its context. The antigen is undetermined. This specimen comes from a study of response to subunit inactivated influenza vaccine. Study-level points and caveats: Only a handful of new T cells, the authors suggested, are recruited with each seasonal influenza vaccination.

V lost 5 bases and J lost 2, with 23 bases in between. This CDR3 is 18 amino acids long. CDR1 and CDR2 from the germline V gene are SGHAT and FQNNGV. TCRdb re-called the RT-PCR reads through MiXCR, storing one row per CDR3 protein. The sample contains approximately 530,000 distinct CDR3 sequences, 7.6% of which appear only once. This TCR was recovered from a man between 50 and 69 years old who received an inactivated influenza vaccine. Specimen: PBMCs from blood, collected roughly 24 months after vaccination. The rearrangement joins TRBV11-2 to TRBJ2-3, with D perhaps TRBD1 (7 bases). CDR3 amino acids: CASSPLRGDVFYTDTQYF. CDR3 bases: TGTGCCAGCAGCCCCCTCAGGGGGGACGTCTTTTACACAGATACGCAGTATTTT.